Listed below are T cell receptor beta chains from one sample, sequenced in a study of shared clonotypes between healthy human individuals. Sequencing was performed with immunoSEQ multiplex PCR; in TCRdb, only in-frame clones are kept and a portion is missing. The sample lists some 740,000 clones, approximately 92% occurring once. The sequenced material came from naive CD8+ T cells sorted from blood. All receptors derive from a man aged 25-45 years in good health. Each CDR3 is given with its conserved first and last residue. The D gene is left open where the match is weak. Clone size is given for some rows only: seen once, a few or many times, or a class if the clone is expanded.

J gene: TRBJ1-4
D gene: -
V gene: TRBV2
clone size: -
CDR3 DNA: TGTGCCACCAAGAAGGTGGGGCAGTCAAATGAAAAACTGTTTTTT
CDR3 protein: CATKKVGQSNEKLFF

J gene: TRBJ2-6
D gene: TRBD2
V gene: TRBV2
clone size: -
CDR3 DNA: TGTGCCAGCAGCACCACCGGGACTAGCGCCTACTCTGGGGCCAACGTCCTGACTTTC
CDR3 protein: CASSTTGTSAYSGANVLTF

J gene: TRBJ2-1
D gene: -
V gene: TRBV5-6
clone size: -
CDR3 DNA: TGTGCCAGCAGTTCCGGGACACCCGGCAATGAGCAGTTCTTC
CDR3 protein: CASSSGTPGNEQFF

J gene: TRBJ2-1
D gene: -
V gene: TRBV10-2
clone size: -
CDR3 DNA: TGCGCCAGCAGTGAGGAGGGCGGTGCCTACAATGAGCAGTTCTTC
CDR3 protein: CASSEEGGAYNEQFF

J gene: TRBJ2-2
D gene: -
V gene: TRBV19
clone size: -
CDR3 DNA: TGTGCCAGTAGTATAGATGGGGCCGGACCCGGGGAGCTGTTTTTT
CDR3 protein: CASSIDGAGPGELFF

J gene: TRBJ2-1
D gene: -
V gene: TRBV12-5
clone size: -
CDR3 DNA: TGTGCTAGTGGTTTGGCCGGCGAGCAGTTCTTC
CDR3 protein: CASGLAGEQFF

J gene: TRBJ2-1
D gene: -
V gene: TRBV30
clone size: once
CDR3 DNA: TGTGCCTGGAGCGCAGATAATGAGCAGTTCTTC
CDR3 protein: CAWSADNEQFF

J gene: TRBJ2-1
D gene: -
V gene: TRBV6-1
clone size: once
CDR3 DNA: TGTGCCAGCAGTGCTGAAAGGGCGGCCTACAATGAGCAGTTCTTC
CDR3 protein: CASSAERAAYNEQFF

J gene: TRBJ1-3
D gene: -
V gene: TRBV28
clone size: -
CDR3 DNA: TGTGCCAGCAGTTTACCCAACTCTGGAAACACCATATATTTT
CDR3 protein: CASSLPNSGNTIYF

J gene: TRBJ2-5
D gene: -
V gene: TRBV5-4
clone size: -
CDR3 DNA: TGTGCCAGCAGCTCTCTAGCGTACACCCAAGAGACCCAGTACTTC
CDR3 protein: CASSSLAYTQETQYF

J gene: TRBJ1-5
D gene: -
V gene: TRBV30
clone size: few
CDR3 DNA: TGTGCCTGGAGTACACAAAGCCTCAACGGTCAGCCCCAGCATTTT
CDR3 protein: CAWSTQSLNGQPQHF